This T cell receptor beta chain comes out of a study of T cell responses to AZD1222 COVID-19 vaccine. The method was immunoSEQ multiplex PCR; TCRdb's version includes in-frame clones alone and lacks a portion of them. The data show more than 95,000 clones, roughly 90% seen once. General observations from the study: At 160-218 and 743-854, vaccine-associated CD4 TCRs were dominant, and they spanned spike.

A note on this clone: Its target is not known.

The TCR originated in an adult in good health. The sequences come from peripheral blood, collected on day 0 of AZD1222 vaccination.

CDR3 in amino acids: CASSVGDRGPDTQYF. The CDR3, as DNA: TGTGCCAGCAGTGTCGGAGACAGGGGTCCAGATACGCAGTATTTT. The rearrangement links TRBV6-4 to TRBJ2-3; 8 bases are a match to TRBD1. Germline lookup yields CDR1 MRHNA and CDR2 SNTAGT. The V segment lost 4 bases and the J segment 4 bases; nucleotides outside the gene matches: 7. This CDR3 has 15 amino acids.